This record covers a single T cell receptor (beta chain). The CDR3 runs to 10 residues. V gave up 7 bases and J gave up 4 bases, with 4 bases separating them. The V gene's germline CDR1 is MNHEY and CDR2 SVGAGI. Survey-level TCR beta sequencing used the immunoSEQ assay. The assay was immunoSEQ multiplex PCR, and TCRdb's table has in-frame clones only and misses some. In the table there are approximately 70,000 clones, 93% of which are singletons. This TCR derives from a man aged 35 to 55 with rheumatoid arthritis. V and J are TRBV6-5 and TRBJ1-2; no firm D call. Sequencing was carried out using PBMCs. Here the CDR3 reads CASKGYGYTF. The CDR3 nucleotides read TGTGCCAGCAAGGGCTATGGCTACACCTTC.